The clone carrying this T cell receptor beta chain has ten or more counts. The target antigen is unknown. The data were taken from a study of early T cells in non-severe SARS-CoV-2 infection. Study findings and constraints: Matching results from VDJdb favored anti-spike CD8 responses, leaving private and CD4 specificities undetected.

Unique molecular identifiers tagged individual cDNA molecules. TCRdb analysed the 5' RACE reads with MiXCR anew, one entry per CDR3 protein. The profile shows some 80,000 distinct CDR3 sequences, about 13% of them singletons. There are 15 residues in the CDR3. The germline gives CDR1 SGHKS, CDR2 YYEKEE (reference sequence). Trimming removed 4 bases from V and 1 base from J; junction bases left unmatched: 6. The gene calls are TRBV5-5 and TRBJ1-1; 8 bases match TRBD1. The source material was whole blood. The sequence came from an adult who was a healthcare worker with PCR-confirmed SARS-CoV-2 infection or an uninfected control (not recorded which). The CDR3 DNA follows: TGTGCCAGCAGCCCTTTCAGGGGGCGGAACACTGAAGCTTTCTTT. Protein sequence: CASSPFRGRNTEAFF.